This TCR beta chain derives from a study of monozygotic twins with inflammatory bowel disease. For this clonotype: Its cognate antigen is unknown.

The cDNA of both the TCRalpha and TCRbeta chains was subjected to two nested PCRs of around 16 and 10 cycles. TCRdb derives one entry per CDR3 protein from the 5' RACE reads, leaving out DNA. The listing records just over 300,000 distinct CDR3 sequences. CDR1 is MDHEN, CDR2 SYDVKM, per germline. The CDR3 runs 15 residues. Broader study findings: Researchers report that IBD patients shared fewer clonotypes with others than healthy twins, especially amid disease activity. The authors found no support for a single strong IBD-associated signal or clonotype.

Source material: blood. The gene calls are TRBV28 and TRBJ2-7; no DNA is available, so the TRBD1 call from TCRdb remains unchecked. This receptor was obtained from a human donor with ulcerative colitis or Crohn's disease, or a healthy co-twin of an affected twin (not recorded which). The chain's CDR3 is CASPPSQGSSYEQYF.